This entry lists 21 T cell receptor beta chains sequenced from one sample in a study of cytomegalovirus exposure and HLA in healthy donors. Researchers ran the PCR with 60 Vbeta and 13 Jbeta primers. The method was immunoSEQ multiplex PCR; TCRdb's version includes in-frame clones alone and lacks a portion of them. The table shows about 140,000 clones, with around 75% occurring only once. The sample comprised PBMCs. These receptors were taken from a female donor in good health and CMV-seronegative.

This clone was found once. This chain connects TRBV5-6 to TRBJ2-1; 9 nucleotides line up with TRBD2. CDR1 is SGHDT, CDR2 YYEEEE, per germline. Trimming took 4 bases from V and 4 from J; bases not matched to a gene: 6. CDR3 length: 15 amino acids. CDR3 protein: CASSMDTSGYNEQFF. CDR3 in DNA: TGTGCCAGCAGCATGGACACTAGCGGGTACAATGAGCAGTTCTTC.

CDR3 protein: CSATLAETQYF. Written as DNA, the CDR3 is TGCAGTGCTACACTAGCCGAGACCCAGTACTTC. The chain links TRBV20-1 to TRBJ2-5; a possible D gene is TRBD2 (6 bases). Germline CDR1 reads DFQATT; CDR2 reads SNEGSKA (reference sequence). The CDR3 loop spans 11 amino acids. Trimming took 4 bases from V and 5 from J, leaving 8 bases between them.

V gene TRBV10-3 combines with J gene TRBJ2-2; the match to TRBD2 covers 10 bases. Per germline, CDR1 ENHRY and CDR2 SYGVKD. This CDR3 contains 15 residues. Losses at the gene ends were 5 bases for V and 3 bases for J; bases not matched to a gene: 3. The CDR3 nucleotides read TGTGCCATCAGTACTAGCGGGGATGACACCGGGGAGCTGTTTTTT. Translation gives CAISTSGDDTGELFF.

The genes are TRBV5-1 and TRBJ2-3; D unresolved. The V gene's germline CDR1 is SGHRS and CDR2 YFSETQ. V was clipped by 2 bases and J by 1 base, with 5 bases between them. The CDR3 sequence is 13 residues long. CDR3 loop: CASSLEGTDTQYF. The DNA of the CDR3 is TGCGCCAGCAGCTTAGAGGGCACAGATACGCAGTATTTT.

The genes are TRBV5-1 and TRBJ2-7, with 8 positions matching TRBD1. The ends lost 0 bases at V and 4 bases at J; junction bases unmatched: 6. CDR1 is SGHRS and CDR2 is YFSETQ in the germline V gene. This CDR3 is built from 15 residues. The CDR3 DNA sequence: TGCGCCAGCAGCTTGGCCGGGACAGGCCAGTACGAGCAGTACTTC. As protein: CASSLAGTGQYEQYF. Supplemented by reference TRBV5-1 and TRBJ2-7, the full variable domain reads KAGVTQTPRYLIKTRGQQVTLSCSPISGHRSVSWYQQTPGQGLQFLFEYFSETQRNKGNFPGRFSGRQFSNSRSEMNVSTLELGDSALYLCASSLAGTGQYEQYFGPGTRLTVT.

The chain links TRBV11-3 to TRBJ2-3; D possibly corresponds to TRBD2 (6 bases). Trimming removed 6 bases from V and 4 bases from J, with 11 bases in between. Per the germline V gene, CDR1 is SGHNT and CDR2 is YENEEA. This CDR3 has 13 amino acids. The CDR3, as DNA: TGTGCCAGCAGGCCCGGGACTGCAGATACGCAGTATTTT. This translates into CASRPGTADTQYF.

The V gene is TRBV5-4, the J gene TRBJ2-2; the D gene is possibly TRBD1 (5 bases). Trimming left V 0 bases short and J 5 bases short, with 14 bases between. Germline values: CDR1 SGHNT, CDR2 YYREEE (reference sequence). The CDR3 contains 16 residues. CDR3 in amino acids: CASSLDVRAETGELFF. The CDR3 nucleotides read TGTGCCAGCAGCTTGGACGTCAGGGCGGAAACCGGGGAGCTGTTTTTT.

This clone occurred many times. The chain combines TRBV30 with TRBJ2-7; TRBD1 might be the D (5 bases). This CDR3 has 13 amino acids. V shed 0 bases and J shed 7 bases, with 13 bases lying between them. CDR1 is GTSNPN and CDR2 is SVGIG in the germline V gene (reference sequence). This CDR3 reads CAWSVIRGGEQYF. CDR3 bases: TGTGCCTGGAGTGTAATAAGGGGCGGAGAGCAGTACTTC. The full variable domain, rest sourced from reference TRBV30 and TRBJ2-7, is SQTIHQWPATLVQPVGSPLSLECTVEGTSNPNLYWYRQAAGRGLQLLFYSVGIGQISSEVPQNLSASRPQDRQFILSSKKLLLSDSGFYLCAWSVIRGGEQYFGPGTRLTVT.

CDR3 DNA: TGTGCCATCAGTGAGCCCATGGGCGGGAGTACAGATACGCAGTATTTT. It translates to CAISEPMGGSTDTQYF. This chain connects TRBV10-3 to TRBJ2-3; the match to TRBD2 covers 7 bases. Germline V lookup: CDR1 ENHRY, CDR2 SYGVKD. The ends lost 2 bases at V and 3 bases at J; junction bases unmatched: 8. The CDR3 is 16 amino acids.

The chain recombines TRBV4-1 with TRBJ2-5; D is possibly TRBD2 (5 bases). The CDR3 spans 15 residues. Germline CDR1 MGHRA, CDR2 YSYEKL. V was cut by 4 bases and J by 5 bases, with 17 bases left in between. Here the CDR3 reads CASSRGRRPIETQYF. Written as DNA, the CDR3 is TGCGCCAGCAGCCGCGGGCGTCGGCCCATCGAGACCCAGTACTTC.

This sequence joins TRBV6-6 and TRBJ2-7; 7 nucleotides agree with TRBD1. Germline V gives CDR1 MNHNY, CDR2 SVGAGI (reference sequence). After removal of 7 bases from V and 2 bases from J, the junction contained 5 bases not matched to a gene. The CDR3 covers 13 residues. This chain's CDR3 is CASTLQGTYEQYF. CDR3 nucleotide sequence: TGTGCCAGCACCTTACAGGGGACCTACGAGCAGTACTTC.

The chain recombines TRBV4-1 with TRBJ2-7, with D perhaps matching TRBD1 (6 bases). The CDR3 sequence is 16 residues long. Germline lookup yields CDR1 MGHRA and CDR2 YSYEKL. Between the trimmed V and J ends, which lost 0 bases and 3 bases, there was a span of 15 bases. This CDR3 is CASSQDQQGTFYEQYF. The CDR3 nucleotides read TGCGCCAGCAGCCAAGACCAACAGGGAACCTTCTACGAGCAGTACTTC.

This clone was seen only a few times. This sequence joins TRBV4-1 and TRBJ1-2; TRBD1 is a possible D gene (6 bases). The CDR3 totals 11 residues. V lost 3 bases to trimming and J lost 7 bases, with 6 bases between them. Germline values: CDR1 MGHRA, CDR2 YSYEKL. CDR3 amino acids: CASSHRGGYTF. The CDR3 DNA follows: TGCGCCAGCAGCCACAGGGGTGGCTACACCTTC.

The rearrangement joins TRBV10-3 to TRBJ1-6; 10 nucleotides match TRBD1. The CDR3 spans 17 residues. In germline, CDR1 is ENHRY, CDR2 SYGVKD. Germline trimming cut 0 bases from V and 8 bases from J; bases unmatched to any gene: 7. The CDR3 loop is CAISESITGTGDSPLHF. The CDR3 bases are TGTGCCATCAGTGAGTCGATAACCGGGACAGGGGATTCACCCCTCCACTTT.

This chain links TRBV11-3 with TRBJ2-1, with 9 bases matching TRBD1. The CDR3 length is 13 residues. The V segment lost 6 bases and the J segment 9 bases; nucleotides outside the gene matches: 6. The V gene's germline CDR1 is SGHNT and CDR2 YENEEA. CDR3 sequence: CASRGTGRIEQFF. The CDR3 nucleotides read TGTGCCAGCAGGGGGACAGGGCGGATTGAGCAGTTCTTC.

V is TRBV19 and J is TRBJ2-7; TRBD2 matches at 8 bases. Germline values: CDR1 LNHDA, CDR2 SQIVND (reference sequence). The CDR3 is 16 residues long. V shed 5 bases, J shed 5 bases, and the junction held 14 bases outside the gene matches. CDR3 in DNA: TGTGCCAGTAGTGCCCGGGGGGGAGGGCCATACGACGAGCAGTACTTC. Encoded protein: CASSARGGGPYDEQYF. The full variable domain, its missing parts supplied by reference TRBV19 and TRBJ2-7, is DGGITQSPKYLFRKEGQNVTLSCEQNLNHDAMYWYRQDPGQGLRLIYYSQIVNDFQKGDIAEGYSVSREKKESFPLTVTSAQKNPTAFYLCASSARGGGPYDEQYFGPGTRLTVT.

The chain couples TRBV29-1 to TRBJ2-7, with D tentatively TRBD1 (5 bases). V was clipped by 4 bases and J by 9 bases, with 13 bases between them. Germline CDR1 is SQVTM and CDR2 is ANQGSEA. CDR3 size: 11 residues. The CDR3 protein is CSVARESRQYF. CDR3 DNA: TGCAGCGTTGCCAGGGAATCTCGGCAGTACTTC.

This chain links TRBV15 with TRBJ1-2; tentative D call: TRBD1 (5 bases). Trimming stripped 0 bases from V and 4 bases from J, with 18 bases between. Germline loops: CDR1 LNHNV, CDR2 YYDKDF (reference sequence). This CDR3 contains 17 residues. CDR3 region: CATSRDGQGAVFYGYTF. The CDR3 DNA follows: TGTGCCACCAGCAGAGATGGCCAGGGCGCTGTATTCTATGGCTACACCTTC.

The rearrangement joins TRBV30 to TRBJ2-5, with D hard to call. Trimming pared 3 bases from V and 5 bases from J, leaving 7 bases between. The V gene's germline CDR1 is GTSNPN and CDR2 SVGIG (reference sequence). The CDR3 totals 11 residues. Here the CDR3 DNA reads TGTGCCTGGAGCCTATTGGAGACCCAGTACTTC. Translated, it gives CAWSLLETQYF.

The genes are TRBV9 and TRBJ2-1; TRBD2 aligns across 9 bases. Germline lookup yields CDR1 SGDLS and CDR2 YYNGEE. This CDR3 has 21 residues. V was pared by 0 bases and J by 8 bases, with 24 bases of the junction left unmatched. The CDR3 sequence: CASSVVAPQIPTSGGRDEQFF. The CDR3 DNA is TGTGCCAGCAGCGTAGTTGCCCCTCAAATCCCGACTAGCGGAGGGAGGGATGAGCAGTTCTTC.

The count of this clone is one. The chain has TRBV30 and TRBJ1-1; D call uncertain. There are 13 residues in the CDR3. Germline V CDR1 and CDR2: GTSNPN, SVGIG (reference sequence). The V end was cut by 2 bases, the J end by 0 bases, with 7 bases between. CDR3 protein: CAWSQEMNTEAFF. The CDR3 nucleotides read TGTGCCTGGAGTCAAGAGATGAACACTGAAGCTTTCTTT.